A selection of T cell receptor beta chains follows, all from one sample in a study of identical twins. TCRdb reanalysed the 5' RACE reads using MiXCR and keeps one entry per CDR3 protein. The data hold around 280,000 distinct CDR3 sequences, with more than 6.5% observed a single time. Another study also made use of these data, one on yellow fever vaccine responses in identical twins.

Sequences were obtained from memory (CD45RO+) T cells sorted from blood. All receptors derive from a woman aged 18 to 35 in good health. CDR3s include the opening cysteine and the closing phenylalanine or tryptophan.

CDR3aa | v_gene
CASSLEEVRYF | TRBV7-9
CASSLGGGAKNIQYF | TRBV12-3/TRBV12-4
CASRGTSTEAFF | TRBV19
CASSFMGAGHSPLHF | TRBV12-3/TRBV12-4
CASGGGGHSGNTIYF | TRBV11-2
CASGLAATSVDEQFF | TRBV12-5
CATSSSARGNTGELFF | TRBV15
CASSSFRSGELFF | TRBV12-3/TRBV12-4
CASSDSGRPRETQYF | TRBV2
CASSLSGTTQETQYF | TRBV11-2
CASSGGGSNQPQHF | TRBV2
CASSSDRIVRIVGTGELFF | TRBV6-2/TRBV6-3
CASSGGTVFGYGYTF | TRBV12-3/TRBV12-4
CASSLEAGAYNEQFF | TRBV5-1
CASSQEGGGAFYNEQFF | TRBV4-2
CSVLTGLTYEQYF | TRBV29-1
CASSQGLAEETQYF | TRBV4-1
CATSDPSGQKGNNEQFF | TRBV24-1
CASRHPGGELGELFF | TRBV5-1
CASSPWMTTDTQYF | TRBV12-3/TRBV12-4
CARPRGPEAFF | TRBV6-4
CASSQLGGNEQFF | TRBV3-1
CSVVIGTYYNEQFF | TRBV29-1
CSGIIAGGPYEQYF | TRBV29-1
CAIRPMAEAEAFF | TRBV10-3
CVSGSETQYF | TRBV29-1
CASSPRGVSAKNIQYF | TRBV28